Listed below are T cell receptor beta chains from one sample, sequenced in a study of cytomegalovirus exposure and HLA in healthy donors. Repertoires were generated with immunoSEQ multiplex PCR, while TCRdb's copy carries only in-frame clones and drops some. The sample holds around 100,000 clones; around 77% are singletons and the top ten take over 4%. Sequencing was done on a sample of PBMCs. The receptors come from a man aged 50 to 60 in good health and CMV-seropositive. The CDR3 runs from the conserved cysteine through the conserved F or W. Fields, in order: D gene, clone size, CDR3 length, J gene, V gene, CDR3 protein, CDR3 DNA. The D gene is left open where the match is weak. Expanded clones are given a class, and other clones once, few, many or no size at all.

>.|few|15|TRBJ2-2|TRBV6-6
CAGRKGHPPPGELFF
TGTGCCGGGCGGAAGGGGCACCCACCCCCCGGGGAGCTGTTTTTT
>.|.|16|TRBJ2-3|TRBV5-1
CASSLGPPSSTDTQYF
TGCGCCAGCAGCTTGGGGCCGCCTTCTAGCACAGATACGCAGTATTTT
>TRBD2|.|16|TRBJ2-1|TRBV19
CASSSPVSSGYNEQFF
TGTGCCAGTAGTTCCCCGGTGTCTAGCGGTTACAATGAGCAGTTCTTC
>TRBD1|.|14|TRBJ2-7|TRBV19
CASSMGTGVYEQYF
TGTGCCAGTAGCATGGGGACAGGGGTCTACGAGCAGTACTTC
>.|.|18|TRBJ2-1|TRBV27
CASSSVTASAWFYNEQFF
TGTGCCAGCAGTTCGGTAACAGCTTCTGCGTGGTTTTACAATGAGCAGTTCTTC
>TRBD2|.|16|TRBJ2-1|TRBV14
CASSQIGLAAYNEQFF
TGTGCCAGCAGCCAAATCGGCCTAGCGGCCTACAATGAGCAGTTCTTC
>TRBD1|.|14|TRBJ2-7|TRBV9
CASSATDRAGEQYF
TGTGCCAGCAGCGCCACGGACAGGGCGGGCGAGCAGTACTTC
>.|.|12|TRBJ2-5|TRBV5-1
CASSVPQETQYF
TGCGCCAGCTCCGTCCCTCAAGAGACCCAGTACTTC
>.|once|15|TRBJ2-7|TRBV6-1
CASKTLGLAIYEQYF
TGTGCCAGCAAAACCCTTGGGCTAGCGATCTACGAGCAGTACTTC
>.|.|12|TRBJ2-5|TRBV18
CASSRQQETQYF
TGTGCCAGCTCACGGCAGCAAGAGACCCAGTACTTC
>TRBD1|.|15|TRBJ1-2|TRBV5-6
CASSEPGQGLYGYTF
TGTGCCAGCAGCGAGCCGGGACAGGGCCTCTATGGCTACACCTTC
>TRBD2|few|15|TRBJ2-1|TRBV9
CASSVSASGALGQFF
TGTGCCAGCAGCGTATCTGCTAGCGGTGCCCTGGGGCAGTTCTTC
>TRBD1|.|16|TRBJ1-2|TRBV9
CASSVGPQGQGVGYTF
TGTGCCAGCAGCGTAGGCCCCCAGGGACAGGGTGTGGGCTACACCTTC
>TRBD1|.|15|TRBJ2-1|TRBV5-1
CASSYTGEDYNEQFF
TGCGCCAGCAGCTACACAGGGGAAGACTACAATGAGCAGTTCTTC
>.|.|14|TRBJ1-1|TRBV19
CASSIRVGDSEAFF
TGTGCCAGTAGTATAAGGGTAGGGGATTCGGAAGCTTTCTTT
>.|.|13|TRBJ2-1|TRBV7-3
CASSLAGHNEQFF
TGTGCCAGCAGCTTAGCGGGGCACAATGAGCAGTTCTTC
>TRBD2|.|15|TRBJ2-7|TRBV30
CAWSGTSGRPYEQYF
TGTGCCTGGAGTGGGACTAGCGGGAGACCCTACGAGCAGTACTTC
>.|.|13|TRBJ2-7|TRBV29-1
CSVPGLDSYEQYF
TGCAGCGTTCCCGGTCTTGACTCCTACGAGCAGTACTTC
>TRBD2|few|12|TRBJ2-3|TRBV6-6
CASTSEGGTQYF
TGTGCCAGCACCTCGGAGGGAGGGACGCAGTATTTT
>.|.|15|TRBJ2-5|TRBV29-1
CSVAGGLADQETQYF
TGCAGCGTCGCCGGGGGGCTAGCGGACCAAGAGACCCAGTACTTC
>TRBD1|.|15|TRBJ2-2|TRBV5-1
CASSLDRGNAGELFF
TGCGCCAGCAGCTTGGACAGGGGTAATGCCGGGGAGCTGTTTTTT
>.|.|17|TRBJ2-5|TRBV7-9
CASSLEGVGAYQETQYF
TGTGCCAGCAGCTTAGAGGGGGTGGGGGCGTACCAAGAGACCCAGTACTTC
>TRBD1|few|15|TRBJ1-3|TRBV7-9
CASRPGQGAGNTIYF
TGTGCCAGCAGGCCCGGACAGGGGGCTGGAAACACCATATATTTT
>TRBD1|once|15|TRBJ2-5|TRBV29-1
CSASGQGADGETQYF
TGCAGCGCCTCGGGACAGGGGGCTGACGGAGAGACCCAGTACTTC
>TRBD2|.|17|TRBJ2-7|TRBV29-1
CSVRDARGTSESYEQYF
TGCAGCGTCCGAGACGCGAGGGGGACTAGCGAGTCCTACGAGCAGTACTTC
>.|.|13|TRBJ2-1|TRBV29-1
CSVEVTGGVGQFF
TGCAGCGTTGAAGTCACAGGGGGGGTTGGTCAGTTCTTC
>TRBD1|.|15|TRBJ1-5|TRBV7-9
CASSLGQGDDQPQHF
TGTGCCAGCAGCTTAGGCCAGGGGGATGATCAGCCCCAGCATTTT
>TRBD1|.|12|TRBJ2-7|TRBV29-1
CSVGQGTDEQYF
TGCAGCGTGGGACAGGGTACCGACGAGCAGTACTTC
>.|.|14|TRBJ2-3|TRBV5-6
CASSLEGGTDTQYF
TGTGCCAGCAGCTTGGAGGGAGGCACAGATACGCAGTATTTT
>.|once|13|TRBJ1-1|TRBV5-4
CASQAMLDTEAFF
TGTGCCAGCCAGGCGATGTTGGACACTGAAGCTTTCTTT
>TRBD2|few|14|TRBJ2-3|TRBV29-1
CSVGRSGVTDTQYF
TGCAGCGTTGGTAGGAGCGGGGTCACAGATACGCAGTATTTT
>TRBD2|few|15|TRBJ2-5|TRBV5-1
CASSFGGGPGETQYF
TGCGCCAGCAGCTTCGGGGGAGGGCCTGGAGAGACCCAGTACTTC
>TRBD1|.|14|TRBJ1-1|TRBV5-1
CASSLGQGVSEAFF
TGCGCCAGCAGCTTGGGACAGGGTGTCTCTGAAGCTTTCTTT
>.|.|14|TRBJ1-5|TRBV6-5
CASSLQGSNQPQHF
TGTGCCAGCAGCCTACAGGGCAGCAATCAGCCCCAGCATTTT
>.|.|14|TRBJ2-1|TRBV29-1
CSAARGASYNEQFF
TGCAGCGCCGCACGCGGGGCTTCCTACAATGAGCAGTTCTTC
>TRBD2|.|17|TRBJ2-5|TRBV28
CASSLWRLAGGGETQYF
TGTGCCAGCAGTTTATGGAGACTAGCGGGAGGTGGAGAGACCCAGTACTTC
>.|.|14|TRBJ2-5|TRBV15
CATSRDRQLETQYF
TGTGCCACCAGCAGAGATCGTCAGTTGGAGACCCAGTACTTC
>.|.|19|TRBJ1-5|TRBV23-1
CASSQYPQPQLKVNQPQHF
TGCGCCAGCAGTCAGTACCCACAGCCGCAATTAAAGGTTAATCAGCCCCAGCATTTT
>TRBD2|.|19|TRBJ2-1|TRBV7-9
CASSLSRARTLAGSDEQFF
TGTGCCAGCAGCTTGAGTCGTGCGCGGACCCTAGCGGGTAGCGATGAGCAGTTCTTC